Listed here are 31 T cell receptor beta chains from one sample, sequenced in a study of T cells in Graves' hyperthyroidism and ophthalmopathy. RNA transcripts served as the template for amplifying TCR beta CDR3 regions. First-round RT-PCR of the TCR CDR3 relied on the HTBI primer set. MiXCR, applied by TCRdb to the multiplex PCR reads, yields one record per CDR3 protein. The repertoire has roughly 580,000 distinct CDR3 sequences, more than 11% of them found once; the top ten carry 4.5% to 6%. The material sequenced was blood. Receptors originate from a woman aged 25 to 39 with Graves' hyperthyroidism that later progressed to Graves' ophthalmopathy.

In its sample, this clonotype was seen a few times. The chain joins TRBV7-9 to TRBJ1-6; D perhaps matches TRBD1 (5 bases). Trimming took off 4 bases at V and 10 bases at J, with 11 bases between the two ends. The CDR3 is 13 amino acids. CDR1 SEHNR and CDR2 FQNEAQ come from the germline V gene (reference sequence). Written as DNA, the CDR3 is TGTGCCAGCAGCTCAGTTGGGGACTCACCCCTCCACTTT. Translated: CASSSVGDSPLHF.

The chain links TRBV27 to TRBJ1-1; 9 positions agree with TRBD1. In germline, CDR1 is MNHEY, CDR2 SMNVEV (reference sequence). The CDR3 runs to 14 residues. V shed 7 bases, J shed 6 bases, and the junction held 9 bases outside the gene matches. The CDR3 loop is CASTPGQGFPEAFF. The CDR3 DNA follows: TGTGCCAGCACTCCGGGACAGGGATTTCCTGAAGCTTTCTTT.

This clonotype was seen many times. V is TRBV9 and J is TRBJ2-2; D unresolved. The CDR3 consists of 15 residues. Trimming removed 0 bases from V and 2 bases from J, with 8 bases in between. The germline gives CDR1 SGDLS, CDR2 YYNGEE. The CDR3 DNA follows: TGTGCCAGCAGCGTAGTGGGTGCCAACACCGGGGAGCTGTTTTTT. Translated, it gives CASSVVGANTGELFF. The complete variable domain, with remaining parts taken from reference TRBV9 and TRBJ2-2, reads DSGVTQTPKHLITATGQRVTLRCSPRSGDLSVYWYQQSLDQGLQFLIQYYNGEERAKGNILERFSAQQFPDLHSELNLSSLELGDSALYFCASSVVGANTGELFFGEGSRLTVL.

This clonotype was observed a few times. Just one base apart from a much larger clone, this may be a read error. The V call is TRBV11-2, the J call TRBJ1-3; D unclear. The CDR3 length is 19 residues. Germline V CDR1 and CDR2: SGHAT, FQNNGV. CDR3 nucleotides: TGTGCCGGCAGCTTATTTTCGCGGGCGGTCTCGAGCTCTGGAAACACCATATATTTT. This translates into CAGSLFSRAVSSSGNTIYF.

This clonotype was picked up many times. This chain links TRBV10-3 with TRBJ1-3; D is unresolved. The CDR3 spans 14 residues. From germline, CDR1 is ENHRY and CDR2 SYGVKD. With 5 bases removed from V and 2 bases from J, the gap between germline ends came to 10 bases. The CDR3: CAISSAGTGNTIYF. The CDR3 nucleotides read TGTGCCATCAGTTCGGCAGGCACTGGAAACACCATATATTTT.

This clonotype was seen repeatedly, ten times or more. This chain links TRBV25-1 with TRBJ1-3; a weak D match, TRBD1 (5 bases). V lost 3 bases and J lost 2, with 5 bases in between. Germline-derived CDR1 and CDR2 are MGHDK and SYGVNS. The CDR3 has 13 residues. In DNA form, the CDR3 reads TGTGCCAGCAGTGACAGGGCTGGAAACACCATATATTTT. Translated: CASSDRAGNTIYF.

The chain combines TRBV27 with TRBJ1-1; D remains ambiguous. CDR3 length equals 13 residues. CDR1 is MNHEY and CDR2 is SMNVEV in the germline V gene (reference sequence). Trimming shortened V by 3 bases and J by 5 bases, and 10 bases separated the two germline ends. In nucleotides, the CDR3 is TGTGCCAGCAGTTTTGCCCTGGGAACTGAAGCTTTCTTT. This sequence encodes CASSFALGTEAFF.

This clonotype was seen at least ten times. V gene TRBV11-2 combines with J gene TRBJ1-1, with 8 bases identical to TRBD1. After removal of 2 bases from V and 12 bases from J, the junction contained 5 bases not matched to a gene. CDR1 is SGHAT and CDR2 is FQNNGV in the germline V gene. The CDR3 contains 12 residues. The CDR3 sequence: CASSLNRGLTFF. The DNA for the CDR3 is TGTGCCAGCAGCTTAAACAGGGGGTTAACTTTCTTT.

Many counts were recorded for this clonotype. The chain carries TRBV11-1 and TRBJ2-1, with 7 bases that match TRBD2. V lost 1 base, J lost 7 bases, and 10 bases stayed unmatched. The CDR3 runs to 16 residues. Germline V gene lookup returns CDR1 SGHAT and CDR2 FQDESV (reference sequence). The CDR3 DNA is TGTGCCAGCAGCTTAGTTGGGGCGGGAGCGGGGAATGAGCAGTTCTTC. Translating it yields CASSLVGAGAGNEQFF.

This clonotype has ten or more counts. The chain carries TRBV5-1 and TRBJ2-7; TRBD1 might be the D (6 bases). Trimming removed 5 bases from V and 4 bases from J, with 13 bases in between. This CDR3 has 13 amino acids. CDR1 is SGHRS and CDR2 is YFSETQ in the germline V gene. CDR3 loop: CASRDSLSYEQYF. CDR3 DNA sequence: TGCGCCAGCAGGGACAGCTTATCGTACGAGCAGTACTTC.

A remark on this clonotype: This may stem from a read error, because a much larger clone lies one nucleotide away. The J gene is TRBJ2-7, the V gene TRBV15; no reliable D call. Trimming removed 1 base from V and 3 bases from J, with 10 bases in between. The germline CDR1 and CDR2 sequences are LNHNV and YYDKDF (reference sequence). The length of the CDR3 is 14 residues. The CDR3 spells CATSRVENSYEQYF. As DNA, the CDR3 is TGTGCCACCAGCAGAGTTGAGAATAGCTACGAGCAGTACTTC.

This clonotype was found many times. The chain employs TRBV28 and TRBJ1-1; no clear D gene. Trimming took off 2 bases at V and 3 bases at J, with 7 bases between the two ends. The CDR3 is made up of 13 amino acids. Germline-derived CDR1 and CDR2 are MDHEN and SYDVKM. For the CDR3, the DNA is TGTGCCAGCAGTTTAAGGGAGGACACTGAAGCTTTCTTT. Protein sequence: CASSLREDTEAFF.

The V call is TRBV20-1, the J call TRBJ1-5; TRBD1 is a possible D gene (5 bases). Germline CDR1 DFQATT, CDR2 SNEGSKA (reference sequence). With 6 bases removed from V and 1 base from J, the gap between germline ends came to 25 bases. The CDR3 runs 18 residues. CDR3 sequence reads: CSAQNARQGGRSNQPQHF. CDR3 in DNA: TGCAGTGCCCAAAACGCGCGGCAGGGAGGTCGAAGCAATCAGCCCCAGCATTTT.

The chain recombines TRBV29-1 with TRBJ2-4, with D possibly being TRBD1 or TRBD2 (6 bases each). CDR3 length: 12 amino acids. Trimming cost V 7 bases and J 8 bases, with 15 bases left between them. The V gene's germline CDR1 is SQVTM and CDR2 ANQGSEA. CDR3: CSGLGGSDIQYF. The CDR3 DNA sequence: TGCAGCGGTCTCGGGGGCTCGGACATTCAGTACTTC.

This clonotype was observed many times. The V call is TRBV10-3, the J call TRBJ2-7; a possible D gene is TRBD1 (6 bases). The CDR3 sequence is 15 residues long. V was trimmed by 0 bases and J by 3 bases, leaving 12 bases between them. Germline V gene sequence: CDR1 ENHRY, CDR2 SYGVKD. CDR3 in amino acids: CAISESRDKVYEQYF. In DNA, the CDR3 is TGTGCCATCAGTGAGTCACGGGACAAAGTCTACGAGCAGTACTTC.

This clonotype was recorded a few times. CDR3 coding DNA: TGTGCCAGCAGCCGGACTAGCGGGATGCCCACAGATACGCAGTATTTT. Amino acids: CASSRTSGMPTDTQYF. The chain carries TRBV7-9 and TRBJ2-3; TRBD2 matches at 12 bases. The CDR3 is made up of 16 amino acids. CDR1 SEHNR and CDR2 FQNEAQ come from the germline V gene (reference sequence). The trim removed 5 bases at V and 2 bases at J, leaving 5 bases unmatched.

In its sample, this clonotype was seen many times. The genes are TRBV4-2 and TRBJ2-5; 8 bases map to TRBD1. Per germline, CDR1 LGHNA and CDR2 YNFKEQ. With 2 bases clipped from V and 4 bases from J, the junction kept 3 bases outside the gene matches. The CDR3 extends over 14 amino acids. CDR3: CASSQQDRGETQYF. The CDR3 nucleotides are TGTGCCAGCAGCCAACAAGACAGGGGAGAGACCCAGTACTTC.

This clonotype has more than one count but fewer than ten. This chain links TRBV7-2 with TRBJ1-2; D is ambiguous. The V gene lost 8 bases and the J gene lost 5 bases, with 9 bases spanning the gap. This CDR3 spans 11 amino acids. The germline gives CDR1 SGHTA, CDR2 FQGNSA. The CDR3, as DNA: TGTGCCAGCCGGAGGATTTATGGCTACACCTTC. Translated, it gives CASRRIYGYTF.

This clonotype occurred a few times. The chain couples TRBV15 to TRBJ2-5; TRBD2 matches 11 bases. This CDR3 contains 17 residues. Trimming cost V 4 bases and J 4 bases; bases outside gene matches: 11. The germline V gene has CDR1 LNHNV and CDR2 YYDKDF (reference sequence). CDR3 in DNA: TGTGCCACCAGCATCCTCGCGGGGACTAGCGGCGGAGAGACCCAGTACTTC. It yields the protein CATSILAGTSGGETQYF.

Of note for this clonotype: This may arise from a read error, as a much more abundant clone is one base away. This CDR3 reads CASSNRDSYLETQYF. The CDR3 DNA is TGTGCCAGCAGTAACCGGGACAGCTACCTAGAGACCCAGTACTTC. The genes are TRBV6-1 and TRBJ2-5, with 7 bases that match TRBD1. Germline-derived CDR1 and CDR2 are MNHNS and SASEGT. The CDR3 has 15 residues. After removal of 5 bases from V and 4 bases from J, the junction contained 10 bases not matched to a gene.

This chain uses TRBV12-3 or TRBV12-4 with TRBJ2-3; a weak D match, TRBD1 (6 bases). Trimming shortened V by 8 bases and J by 3 bases, and 18 bases separated the two germline ends. CDR3 length: 15 residues. For the CDR3, the DNA is TGTGCCAGCGGAACAGGGTCATGGTCGACAGATACGCAGTATTTT. Translation: CASGTGSWSTDTQYF.

This clonotype was picked up many times. The V call is TRBV6-1, the J call TRBJ2-7; TRBD1 agrees at 7 bases. Germline CDR1 reads MNHNS; CDR2 reads SASEGT. With V trimmed by 3 bases and J by 2 bases, 10 bases remained unmatched. The CDR3 is 16 amino acids. The CDR3 bases are TGTGCCAGCAGTGACTCCCGCTGGGACAGTCCCTACGAGCAGTACTTC. Translating it yields CASSDSRWDSPYEQYF.

This clonotype was found a few times. The CDR3 loop is CAWSVLRTGELFF. CDR3 DNA: TGTGCCTGGAGTGTATTACGCACCGGGGAGCTGTTTTTT. The rearrangement joins TRBV30 to TRBJ2-2; D not resolved. CDR3 size: 13 residues. Germline assignment: CDR1 GTSNPN and CDR2 SVGIG (reference sequence). The ends were cut back, 0 bases at V and 4 bases at J, with 6 bases in the middle.

V usage is TRBV20-1 and J usage is TRBJ2-1; TRBD2 matches at 8 bases. The V segment lost 6 bases and the J segment 8 bases; nucleotides outside the gene matches: 21. The germline V gene has CDR1 DFQATT and CDR2 SNEGSKA (reference sequence). The CDR3 is made up of 17 amino acids. The CDR3 DNA sequence: TGCAGTGCACGGGGAACCCCACTAGCGGCCCTTCTCGATGAGCAGTTCTTC. Residues: CSARGTPLAALLDEQFF.

This rearrangement joins TRBV12-3 or TRBV12-4 to TRBJ2-1, with 7 bases matching TRBD2. V was clipped by 5 bases and J by 6 bases; unmatched bases: 10. This CDR3 is built from 15 residues. The CDR3 reads CASSPSSRGSNEQFF. In nucleotides, the CDR3 is TGTGCCAGCAGTCCGAGTTCTCGCGGGAGCAATGAGCAGTTCTTC.

The V gene is TRBV7-9, the J gene TRBJ2-7; D not certain. Deletions cut 5 bases from V and 0 bases from J, with 11 bases between. This CDR3 has 14 amino acids. The germline gives CDR1 SEHNR, CDR2 FQNEAQ (reference sequence). In nucleotides, the CDR3 is TGTGCCAGCAGCCGAGACATCTACTCCTACGAGCAGTACTTC. Translated: CASSRDIYSYEQYF.

This clonotype was detected only a few times. The rearrangement links TRBV5-5 to TRBJ1-3, with no clear D. Germline V gives CDR1 SGHKS, CDR2 YYEKEE (reference sequence). The V gene lost 4 bases and the J gene lost 0 bases, with 14 bases spanning the gap. This CDR3 comprises 16 residues. Written as DNA, the CDR3 is TGTGCCAGCAGCCGAAATGCCGACCCCTCTGGAAACACCATATATTTT. Translated, it gives CASSRNADPSGNTIYF.

This clonotype came up a few times. The genes are TRBV3-1 and TRBJ1-3; D gene ambiguous. Germline V CDR1 and CDR2: LGHDT, YNNKEL (reference sequence). The CDR3 is 15 residues long. The V end lost 0 bases, the J end lost 2 bases, and 8 bases lay between the germline ends. CDR3 DNA: TGTGCCAGCAGCCAAGATGGCGTACCTGGAAACACCATATATTTT. It codes for CASSQDGVPGNTIYF.

The chain couples TRBV3-1 to TRBJ1-1; D not resolved. This CDR3 spans 14 amino acids. Trimming removed 0 bases at V and 11 bases at J, with 16 bases between. CDR1 and CDR2 from the germline V gene are LGHDT and YNNKEL (reference sequence). CDR3 sequence (DNA): TGTGCCAGCAGCCAAGAGGGAAGGAGGGTCGGTGCTTTCTTT. Translating it yields CASSQEGRRVGAFF.

This chain connects TRBV20-1 to TRBJ2-7; 10 bases are shared with TRBD1. The CDR3 spans 15 residues. Germline values: CDR1 DFQATT, CDR2 SNEGSKA (reference sequence). The trim removed 3 bases at V and 3 bases at J, leaving 8 bases unmatched. The CDR3 nucleotides are TGCAGTGCTAGTCTCCCGGGACAGGGGATCTACGAGCAGTACTTC. It is translated as CSASLPGQGIYEQYF.

This clonotype came up many times. The chain links TRBV12-3 or TRBV12-4 to TRBJ2-4; D is unclear. V gave up 3 bases and J gave up 0 bases, with 12 bases separating them. The CDR3 sequence is 16 residues long. The CDR3 DNA reads TGTGCCAGCAGTTTCGGGTCTCTTATAGCCAAAAACATTCAGTACTTC. This codes for CASSFGSLIAKNIQYF.